The rows below give T cell receptor beta chains drawn from one sample of a study of T cell responses to AZD1222 COVID-19 vaccine. Only in-frame clones appear in the TCRdb table, and some are missing; sequencing was by immunoSEQ multiplex PCR. Here the sample spans around 88,000 clones, around 92% being singletons. This sample comprised peripheral blood, obtained on day 0 of MenACWY control vaccination. These receptors were taken from an adult in good health. CDR3s include the opening cysteine and the closing phenylalanine or tryptophan. The D gene is left open where the match is weak. Size is omitted from some rows. Given values are once, few, many or a class for expanded clones.

v_call,j_call,clone_size,d_call,cdr3_aa,cdr3_nt
TRBV30,TRBJ1-2,once,NA,CACPGENQGSGGYTF,TGTGCCTGCCCGGGCGAGAATCAGGGATCGGGAGGCTACACCTTC
TRBV7-9,TRBJ2-1,NA,TRBD2,CASSPGGNEQFF,TGTGCCAGCAGCCCCGGGGGGAATGAGCAGTTCTTC
TRBV7-8,TRBJ2-7,NA,TRBD2,CASSPIPLTSFYEQYF,TGTGCCAGCAGCCCTATACCGCTGACTAGCTTCTACGAGCAGTACTTC
TRBV5-1,TRBJ2-1,NA,TRBD1,CASSLDPGGKEQFF,TGCGCCAGCAGCTTGGACCCAGGGGGCAAGGAGCAGTTCTTC
TRBV10-1,TRBJ1-1,NA,NA,CASSETLAPLHSNTEAFF,TGCGCCAGCAGTGAGACACTGGCCCCCCTACACTCGAACACTGAAGCTTTCTTT
TRBV6-6,TRBJ1-2,NA,NA,CASSNPYRDGYTF,TGTGCCAGCAGCAACCCTTACAGGGATGGCTACACCTTC
TRBV18,TRBJ1-2,few,TRBD1,CASSQGANYGYTF,TGTGCCAGCTCTCAGGGGGCAAACTATGGCTACACCTTC
TRBV7-9,TRBJ1-1,NA,NA,CASSLAYDTGMNTEAFF,TGTGCCAGCAGCCTAGCCTACGACACCGGAATGAACACTGAAGCTTTCTTT
TRBV12-3/TRBV12-4,TRBJ1-5,NA,NA,CASSLRVGGPQHF,TGTGCCAGCAGTTTGCGGGTCGGGGGACCCCAGCATTTT
TRBV4-3,TRBJ2-2,NA,NA,CASSQDPIGTPPGELFF,TGCGCCAGCAGCCAAGATCCCATCGGGACCCCGCCCGGGGAGCTGTTTTTT
TRBV6-5,TRBJ2-7,once,NA,CASRGGSYEQYF,TGTGCCAGCAGGGGCGGCTCCTACGAGCAGTACTTC
TRBV7-9,TRBJ1-2,NA,NA,CASSLGTSNYGYTF,TGTGCCAGCAGCTTGGGCACCTCTAACTATGGCTACACCTTC
TRBV20-1,TRBJ2-5,NA,NA,CSVSDRETQYF,TGCAGTGTTAGCGACAGGGAGACCCAGTACTTC
TRBV7-9,TRBJ2-6,NA,NA,CASSPTNGVPGANVLTF,TGTGCCAGCAGCCCAACCAACGGGGTTCCTGGGGCCAACGTCCTGACTTTC
TRBV9,TRBJ2-3,once,NA,CASSPAGRTDTQYF,TGTGCCAGCAGCCCCGCCGGACGCACAGATACGCAGTATTTT
TRBV2,TRBJ1-1,few,TRBD1,CASRDRADTEAFF,TGTGCCAGCCGGGACAGGGCCGACACTGAAGCTTTCTTT
TRBV7-9,TRBJ2-3,few,NA,CAQGGSTDTQYF,TGTGCCCAGGGGGGAAGCACAGATACGCAGTATTTT